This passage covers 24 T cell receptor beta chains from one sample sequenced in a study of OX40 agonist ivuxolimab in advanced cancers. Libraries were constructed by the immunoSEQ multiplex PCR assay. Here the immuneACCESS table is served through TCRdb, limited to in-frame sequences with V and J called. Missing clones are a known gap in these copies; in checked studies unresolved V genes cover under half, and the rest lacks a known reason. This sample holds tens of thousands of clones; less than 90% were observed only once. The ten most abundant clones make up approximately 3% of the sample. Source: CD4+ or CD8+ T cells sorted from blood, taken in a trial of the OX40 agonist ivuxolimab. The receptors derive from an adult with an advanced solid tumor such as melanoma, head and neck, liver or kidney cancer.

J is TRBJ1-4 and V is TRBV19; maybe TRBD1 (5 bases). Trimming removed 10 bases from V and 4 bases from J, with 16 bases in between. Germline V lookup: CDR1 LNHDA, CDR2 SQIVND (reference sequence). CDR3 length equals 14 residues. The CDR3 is CATATGGFNEKLFF. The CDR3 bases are TGTGCCACCGCGACTGGGGGATTTAATGAAAAACTGTTTTTT.

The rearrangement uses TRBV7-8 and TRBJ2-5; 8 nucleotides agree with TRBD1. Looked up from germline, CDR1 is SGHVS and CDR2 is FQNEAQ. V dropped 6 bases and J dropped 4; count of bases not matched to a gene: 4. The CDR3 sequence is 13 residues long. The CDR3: CASRRTGRETQYF. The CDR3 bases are TGTGCCAGCAGACGGACAGGGCGAGAGACCCAGTACTTC. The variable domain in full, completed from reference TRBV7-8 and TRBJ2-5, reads GAGVSQSPRYKVAKRGQDVALRCDPISGHVSLFWYQQALGQGPEFLTYFQNEAQLDKSGLPSDRFFAERPEGSVSTLKIQRTQQEDSAVYLCASRRTGRETQYFGPGTRLLVL.

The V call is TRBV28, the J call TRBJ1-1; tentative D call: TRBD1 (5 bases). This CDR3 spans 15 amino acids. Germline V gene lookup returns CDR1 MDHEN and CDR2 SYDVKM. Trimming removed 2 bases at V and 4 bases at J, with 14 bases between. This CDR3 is CASSLVRGEGTEAFF. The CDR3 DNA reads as TGTGCCAGCAGTTTAGTGAGGGGAGAGGGCACTGAAGCTTTCTTT.

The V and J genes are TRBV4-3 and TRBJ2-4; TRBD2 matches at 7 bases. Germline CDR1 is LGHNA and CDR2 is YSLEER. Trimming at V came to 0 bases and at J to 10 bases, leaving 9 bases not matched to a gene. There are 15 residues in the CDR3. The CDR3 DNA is TGCGCCAGCAGCCAAGATACCGGGAGGTTAGGAATTCAGTACTTC. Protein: CASSQDTGRLGIQYF.

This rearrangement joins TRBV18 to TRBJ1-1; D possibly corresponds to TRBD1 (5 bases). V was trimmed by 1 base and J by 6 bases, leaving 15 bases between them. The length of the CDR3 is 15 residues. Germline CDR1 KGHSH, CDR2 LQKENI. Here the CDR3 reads CASSPRLGEVSEAFF. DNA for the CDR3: TGTGCCAGCTCACCACGACTAGGGGAGGTTTCTGAAGCTTTCTTT.

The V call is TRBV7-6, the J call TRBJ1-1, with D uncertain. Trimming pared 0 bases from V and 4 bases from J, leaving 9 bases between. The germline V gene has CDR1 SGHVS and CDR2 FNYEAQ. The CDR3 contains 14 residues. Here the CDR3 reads CASSLAQYRTEAFF. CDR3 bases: TGTGCCAGCAGCTTAGCTCAGTATCGCACTGAAGCTTTCTTT.

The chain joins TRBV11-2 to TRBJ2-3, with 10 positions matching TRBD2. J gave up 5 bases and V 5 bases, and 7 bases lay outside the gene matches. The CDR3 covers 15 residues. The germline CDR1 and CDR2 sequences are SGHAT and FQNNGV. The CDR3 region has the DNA TGTGCCAGCAGCAAGAGCGGGGGGGCCGGAGATACGCAGTATTTT. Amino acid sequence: CASSKSGGAGDTQYF.

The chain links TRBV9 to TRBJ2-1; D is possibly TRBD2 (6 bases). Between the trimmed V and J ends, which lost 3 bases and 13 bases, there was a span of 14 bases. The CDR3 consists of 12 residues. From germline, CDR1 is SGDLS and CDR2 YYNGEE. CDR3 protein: CASSATTSPQFF. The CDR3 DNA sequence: TGTGCCAGCAGCGCGACTACTAGCCCCCAGTTCTTC.

CDR3 nucleotides: TGTGCCAGCAGTTTAGAGAGCAATCAGCCCCAGCATTTT. Translation gives CASSLESNQPQHF. V and J are TRBV28 and TRBJ1-5; D is undetermined. Germline values: CDR1 MDHEN, CDR2 SYDVKM. CDR3 length equals 13 residues. The V end lost 2 bases, the J end lost 1 base, and 3 bases lay between the germline ends. The full variable domain, with the rest looked up from reference TRBV28 and TRBJ1-5, is DVKVTQSSRYLVKRTGEKVFLECVQDMDHENMFWYRQDPGLGLRLIYFSYDVKMKEKGDIPEGYSVSREKKERFSLILESASTNQTSMYLCASSLESNQPQHFGDGTRLSIL.

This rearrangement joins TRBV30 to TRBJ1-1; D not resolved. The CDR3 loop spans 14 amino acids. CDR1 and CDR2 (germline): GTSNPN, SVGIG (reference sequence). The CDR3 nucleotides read TGTGCTCATGGTAAAGTAGGTGGAGAAACTGAAGCTTTCTTT. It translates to CAHGKVGGETEAFF.

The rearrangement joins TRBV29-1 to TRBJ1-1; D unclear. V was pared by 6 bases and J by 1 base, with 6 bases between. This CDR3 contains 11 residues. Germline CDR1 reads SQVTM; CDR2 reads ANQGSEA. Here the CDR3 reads CSVLQNTEAFF. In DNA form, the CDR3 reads TGCAGCGTCTTACAGAACACTGAAGCTTTCTTT.

CDR3 in amino acids: CSVAGLAGGPRQFF. DNA of the CDR3: TGCAGCGTCGCTGGACTAGCGGGGGGGCCGCGGCAGTTCTTC. The gene calls are TRBV29-1 and TRBJ2-1; 15 nucleotides align to TRBD2. The CDR3 runs to 14 residues. Trimming removed 6 bases from V and 12 bases from J; junction bases left unmatched: 9. Germline CDR1 SQVTM, CDR2 ANQGSEA.

The CDR3 DNA is TGTGCCTCCCAAGGGGGGCAGGCGAAGCTTTCACCCCTCCACTTT. Translated: CASQGGQAKLSPLHF. The chain has TRBV28 and TRBJ1-6; possible D gene TRBD1, 6 bases. Between the trimmed V and J ends, which lost 11 bases and 9 bases, there was a span of 23 bases. CDR3 length: 15 amino acids. The V gene's germline CDR1 is MDHEN and CDR2 SYDVKM.

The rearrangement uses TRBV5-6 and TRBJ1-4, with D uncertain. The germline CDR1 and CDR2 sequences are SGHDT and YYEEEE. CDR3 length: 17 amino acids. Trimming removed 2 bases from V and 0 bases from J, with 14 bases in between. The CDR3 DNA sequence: TGTGCCAGCAGCTTTTACACCGTTACCGCAACTAATGAAAAACTGTTTTTT. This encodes CASSFYTVTATNEKLFF.

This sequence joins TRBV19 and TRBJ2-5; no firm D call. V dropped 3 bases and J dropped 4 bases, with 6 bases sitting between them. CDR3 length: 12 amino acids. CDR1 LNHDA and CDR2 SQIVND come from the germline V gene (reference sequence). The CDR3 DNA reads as TGTGCCAGTAGTATCGTTCCAGAGACCCAGTACTTC. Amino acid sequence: CASSIVPETQYF.

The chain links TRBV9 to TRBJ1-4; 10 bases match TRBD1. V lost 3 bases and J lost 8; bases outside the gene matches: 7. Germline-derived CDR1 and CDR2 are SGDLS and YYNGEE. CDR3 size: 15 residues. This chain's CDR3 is CASSERGTGAEKLFF. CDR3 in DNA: TGTGCCAGCAGCGAGCGGGGGACAGGGGCCGAAAAACTGTTTTTT.

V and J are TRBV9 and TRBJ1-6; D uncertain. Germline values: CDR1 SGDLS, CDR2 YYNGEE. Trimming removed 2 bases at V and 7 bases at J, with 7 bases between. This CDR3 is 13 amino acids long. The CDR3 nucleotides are TGTGCCAGCAGCGTGGGGAGGAATTCACCCCTCCACTTT. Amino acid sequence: CASSVGRNSPLHF.

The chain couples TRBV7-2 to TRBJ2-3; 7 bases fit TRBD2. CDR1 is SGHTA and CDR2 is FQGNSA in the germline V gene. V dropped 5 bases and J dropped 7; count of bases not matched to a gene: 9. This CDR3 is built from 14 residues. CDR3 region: CASSPFGGDHTQYF. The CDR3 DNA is TGTGCCAGCAGCCCCTTTGGGGGGGATCATACGCAGTATTTT.

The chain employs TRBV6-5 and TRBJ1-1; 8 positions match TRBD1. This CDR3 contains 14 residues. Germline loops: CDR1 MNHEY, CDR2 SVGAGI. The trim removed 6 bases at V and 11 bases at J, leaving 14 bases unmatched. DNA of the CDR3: TGTGCCAGCAGACGGACAGGGTTGTCGGCGGATGCTTTCTTT. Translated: CASRRTGLSADAFF.

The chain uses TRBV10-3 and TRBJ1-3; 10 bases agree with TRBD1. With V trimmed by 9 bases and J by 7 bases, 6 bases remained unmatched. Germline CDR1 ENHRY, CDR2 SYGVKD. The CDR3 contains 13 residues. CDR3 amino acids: CAIRTGGMNTIYF. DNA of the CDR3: TGTGCCATTCGGACAGGGGGTATGAACACCATATATTTT.

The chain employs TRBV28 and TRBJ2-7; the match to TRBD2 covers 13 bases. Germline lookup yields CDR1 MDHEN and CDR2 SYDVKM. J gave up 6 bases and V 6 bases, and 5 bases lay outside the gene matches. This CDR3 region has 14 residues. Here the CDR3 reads CASSSGTSGVEQYF. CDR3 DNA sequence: TGTGCCAGCAGCTCCGGGACTAGCGGGGTCGAGCAGTACTTC.

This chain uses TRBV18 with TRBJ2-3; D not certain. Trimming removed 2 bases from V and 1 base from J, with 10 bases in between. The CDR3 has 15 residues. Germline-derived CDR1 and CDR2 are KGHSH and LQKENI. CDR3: CASSPFRQGTDTQYF. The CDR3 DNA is TGTGCCAGCTCACCATTCCGGCAGGGCACAGATACGCAGTATTTT.

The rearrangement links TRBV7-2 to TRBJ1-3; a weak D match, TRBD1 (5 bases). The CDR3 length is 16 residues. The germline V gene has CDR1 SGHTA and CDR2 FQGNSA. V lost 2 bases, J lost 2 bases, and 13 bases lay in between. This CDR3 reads CASSLNRGGTGNTIYF. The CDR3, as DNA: TGTGCCAGCAGCTTAAATCGGGGGGGAACTGGAAACACCATATATTTT.

This CDR3 reads CASSVEGPEQFF. Here the CDR3 DNA reads TGTGCCAGCAGTGTGGAAGGGCCTGAGCAGTTCTTC. The chain uses TRBV4-2 and TRBJ2-1, with D uncertain. CDR1 is LGHNA, CDR2 YNFKEQ, per germline. CDR3 length: 12 residues. Trimming left V 6 bases short and J 9 bases short, with 12 bases between.